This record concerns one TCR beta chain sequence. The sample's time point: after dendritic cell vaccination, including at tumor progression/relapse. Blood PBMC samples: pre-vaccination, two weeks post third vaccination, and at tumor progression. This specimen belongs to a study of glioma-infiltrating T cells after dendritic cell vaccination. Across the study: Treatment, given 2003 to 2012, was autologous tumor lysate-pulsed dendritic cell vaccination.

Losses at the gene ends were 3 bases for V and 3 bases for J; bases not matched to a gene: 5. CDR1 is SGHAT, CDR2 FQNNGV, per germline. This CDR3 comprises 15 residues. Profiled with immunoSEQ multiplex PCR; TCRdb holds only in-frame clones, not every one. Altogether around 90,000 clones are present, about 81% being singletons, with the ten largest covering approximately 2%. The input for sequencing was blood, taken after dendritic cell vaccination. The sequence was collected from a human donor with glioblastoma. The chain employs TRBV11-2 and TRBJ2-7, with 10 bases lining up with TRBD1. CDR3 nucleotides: TGTGCCAGCAGCTTTCGGACAGGGGGGTACTACGAGCAGTACTTC. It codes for CASSFRTGGYYEQYF.